These 14 T cell receptor beta chains were all obtained from the same sample, sequenced in a study of vaccination and CD4 T cells after COVID-19. As for treatment: roughly ten-day PBMC culture with coronavirus spike peptide pools or control peptides (ViraFEST assay). Oncomine TCR Beta short-read sequencing was applied to DNA from cultured CD4+ T cells. TCRdb reanalysed the PCR reads using MiXCR and keeps one entry per CDR3 protein. This table holds tens of thousands of distinct CDR3 sequences, roughly 70% found once. Their target antigens are unknown. This specimen consisted of CD4+ T cells from blood, cultured in vitro, obtained after SARS-CoV-2 vaccination. These receptors all stem from a human donor who received a COVID-19 vaccine.

The chain employs TRBV15 and TRBJ1-5; 8 nucleotides agree with TRBD1. Germline CDR1 and CDR2: LNHNV and YYDKDF (reference sequence). The CDR3 is made up of 19 amino acids. Trimming at V came to 0 bases and at J to 4 bases, leaving 14 bases not matched to a gene. CDR3 loop: CATSRDSRIGTGGNQPQHF. The CDR3 DNA follows: TGTGCCACCAGCAGAGATTCCCGGATAGGGACAGGTGGAAATCAGCCCCAGCATTTT. Drawing the rest from reference TRBV15 and TRBJ1-5, the complete variable domain is DAMVIQNPRYQVTQFGKPVTLSCSQTLNHNVMYWYQQKSSQAPKLLFHYYDKDFNNEADTPDNFQSRRPNTSFCFLDIRSPGLGDTAMYLCATSRDSRIGTGGNQPQHFGDGTRLSIL.

The rearrangement uses TRBV19 and TRBJ2-2, with a weak D call TRBD1 (6 bases). There are 13 residues in the CDR3. Trimming removed 5 bases at V and 6 bases at J, with 10 bases between. Germline CDR1 LNHDA, CDR2 SQIVND (reference sequence). The CDR3 coding sequence is TGTGCCAGTAGTTCTCAGGGGCCCGGGGAGCTGTTTTTT. As protein: CASSSQGPGELFF.

The rearrangement joins TRBV20-1 to TRBJ2-1; D gene unclear. Per the germline V gene, CDR1 is DFQATT and CDR2 is SNEGSKA (reference sequence). The CDR3 spans 11 residues. This chain's CDR3 is CSQLGINEQFF. DNA for the CDR3: TGCAGCCAATTGGGGATTAATGAGCAGTTCTTC.

The chain combines TRBV19 with TRBJ1-1; 12 bases align to TRBD1. Looked up from germline, CDR1 is LNHDA and CDR2 is SQIVND (reference sequence). CDR3 length equals 16 residues. J gave up 1 base and V 5 bases, and 5 bases lay outside the gene matches. Written as DNA, the CDR3 is TGTGCCAGTAGTCCGGGACAGGGGGCAGGGAACACTGAAGCTTTCTTT. It specifies CASSPGQGAGNTEAFF.

The CDR3 reads CASSTGTGGSEQFF. The CDR3, as DNA: TGTGCCAGTAGCACCGGGACAGGGGGTAGTGAGCAGTTCTTC. The rearrangement uses TRBV19 and TRBJ2-1; 11 nucleotides agree with TRBD1. Trimming cost V 6 bases and J 9 bases; bases outside gene matches: 7. CDR1 is LNHDA and CDR2 is SQIVND in the germline V gene (reference sequence). The CDR3 contains 14 residues. The full variable domain, with the rest looked up from reference TRBV19 and TRBJ2-1, is DGGITQSPKYLFRKEGQNVTLSCEQNLNHDAMYWYRQDPGQGLRLIYYSQIVNDFQKGDIAEGYSVSREKKESFPLTVTSAQKNPTAFYLCASSTGTGGSEQFFGPGTRLTVL.

This clonotype showed up just once. The chain combines TRBV24-1 with TRBJ2-1; D possibly corresponds to TRBD2 (6 bases). The CDR3 extends over 15 amino acids. Germline CDR1 is KGHDR and CDR2 is SFDVKD. V gave up 4 bases and J gave up 9 bases, with 18 bases separating them. The CDR3 here is CATSDERVGRGEQFF. The CDR3, as DNA: TGTGCCACCAGTGACGAGCGGGTCGGTAGAGGTGAGCAGTTCTTC.

V gene TRBV20-1 combines with J gene TRBJ1-5; perhaps TRBD1 as D (6 bases). From germline, CDR1 is DFQATT and CDR2 SNEGSKA (reference sequence). The CDR3 covers 13 residues. Trimming removed 4 bases from V and 3 bases from J, with 10 bases in between. The CDR3 loop reads CSAIRGDNQPQHF. In DNA form, the CDR3 reads TGCAGTGCTATCAGGGGTGACAATCAGCCCCAGCATTTT.

In this sample, this clonotype turned up once. The V call is TRBV10-3, the J call TRBJ2-3; TRBD1 matches 12 bases. V shed 6 bases and J 3 bases; nucleotides not matched to a gene: 4. The CDR3 consists of 15 residues. Germline V gives CDR1 ENHRY, CDR2 SYGVKD. This CDR3 is CAIRGTGGGTDTQYF. The CDR3 DNA sequence: TGTGCCATCAGGGGGACAGGGGGCGGGACAGATACGCAGTATTTT.

V and J are TRBV2 and TRBJ2-5, with D perhaps TRBD2 (5 bases). The length of the CDR3 is 13 residues. V lost 7 bases and J lost 5, with 14 bases in between. CDR1 and CDR2 from the germline V gene are SNHLY and FYNNEI. CDR3 nucleotides: TGTGCCAGCACAAGAACTAGTCAGGAGACCCAGTACTTC. This codes for CASTRTSQETQYF.

This clonotype was detected once. This sequence joins TRBV18 and TRBJ2-5; 7 bases map to TRBD2. V was pared by 4 bases and J by 0 bases, with 2 bases of the junction left unmatched. Germline lookup yields CDR1 KGHSH and CDR2 LQKENI. The length of the CDR3 is 14 residues. The CDR3 region is CASSQSGDQETQYF. The CDR3, as DNA: TGTGCCAGCTCACAGAGCGGGGACCAAGAGACCCAGTACTTC.

This clonotype came up a few times. This rearrangement joins TRBV27 to TRBJ1-5; 7 bases are a match to TRBD1. Trimming removed 5 bases from V and 2 bases from J; junction bases left unmatched: 9. Per germline, CDR1 MNHEY and CDR2 SMNVEV (reference sequence). This CDR3 has 16 residues. CDR3 sequence (DNA): TGTGCCAGCAGTCCCCGACAGGGAGAGGGCAATCAGCCCCAGCATTTT. It is translated as CASSPRQGEGNQPQHF.

This clonotype showed up just a few times. This chain connects TRBV7-2 to TRBJ2-6, with D unresolved. The length of the CDR3 is 14 residues. The V end lost 7 bases, the J end lost 3 bases, and 10 bases lay between the germline ends. CDR1 is SGHTA and CDR2 is FQGNSA in the germline V gene. The CDR3 reads CASTSFRGANVLTF. The CDR3 nucleotides read TGTGCCAGCACCTCTTTTCGTGGGGCCAACGTCCTGACTTTC.

The V call is TRBV20-1, the J call TRBJ2-1; 9 bases are a match to TRBD2. Germline V gene sequence: CDR1 DFQATT, CDR2 SNEGSKA (reference sequence). This CDR3 contains 15 residues. With 1 base clipped from V and 4 bases from J, the junction kept 5 bases outside the gene matches. In DNA, the CDR3 is TGCAGTGCTAGAGGTGGGCTAGCGGGGTACAATGAGCAGTTCTTC. Translation gives CSARGGLAGYNEQFF.

The chain is built from TRBV18 and TRBJ2-5; 12 bases fit TRBD2. Germline assignment: CDR1 KGHSH and CDR2 LQKENI. The ends lost 3 bases at V and 4 bases at J; junction bases unmatched: 3. The CDR3 runs to 15 residues. CDR3 in DNA: TGTGCCAGCTCACCGGGACTAGCGGGCCCAGAGACCCAGTACTTC. Protein sequence: CASSPGLAGPETQYF.